Below are 17 T cell receptor beta chains sequenced from a single sample in a study of control samples from healthy donors and cancer patients. Data came from immunoSEQ multiplex PCR; TCRdb stores just in-frame clones and leaves some out. This table holds roughly 47,000 clones, more than 75% found once. Sequencing used PBMCs. Receptor source: a woman aged 60-75 years with lung cancer.

The V gene is TRBV5-5, the J gene TRBJ2-6; D gene unclear. CDR1 is SGHKS and CDR2 is YYEKEE in the germline V gene (reference sequence). Trimming cost V 4 bases and J 2 bases, with 7 bases left between them. This CDR3 has 14 amino acids. The CDR3 coding sequence is TGTGCCAGCAGCGCGTGGACTGGGGCCAACGTCCTGACTTTC. Translation gives CASSAWTGANVLTF.

This chain uses TRBV5-6 with TRBJ2-7, with unresolved D. Per germline, CDR1 SGHDT and CDR2 YYEEEE. CDR3 length: 12 residues. The germline V and J ends were trimmed by 4 bases and 3 bases, with 8 bases remaining between them. In nucleotides, the CDR3 is TGTGCCAGCAGCCGTCAATACTACGAGCAGTACTTC. Its translation: CASSRQYYEQYF.

The J gene is TRBJ2-1, the V gene TRBV9, with D tentatively TRBD1 or TRBD2 (6 bases each). The germline V gene has CDR1 SGDLS and CDR2 YYNGEE. The ends were cut back, 4 bases at V and 8 bases at J, with 19 bases in the middle. This CDR3 region has 15 residues. The CDR3 sequence: CASSPQGRRDHEQFF. In DNA form, the CDR3 reads TGTGCCAGCAGCCCCCAGGGGAGGCGGGACCATGAGCAGTTCTTC.

The chain recombines TRBV7-9 with TRBJ1-1; D may be TRBD1 (5 bases). Germline assignment: CDR1 SEHNR and CDR2 FQNEAQ (reference sequence). The CDR3 loop spans 15 amino acids. With 1 base removed from V and 7 bases from J, the gap between germline ends came to 16 bases. CDR3: CASSLVSGQEGEAFF. CDR3 nucleotides: TGTGCCAGCAGCTTAGTCTCAGGGCAGGAGGGTGAAGCTTTCTTT. Combining the CDR3 with reference TRBV7-9 and TRBJ1-1 gives the whole variable domain DTGVSQNPRHKITKRGQNVTFRCDPISEHNRLYWYRQTLGQGPEFLTYFQNEAQLEKSRLLSDRFSAERPKGSFSTLEIQRTEQGDSAMYLCASSLVSGQEGEAFFGQGTRLTVV.

The chain has TRBV5-5 and TRBJ1-1; 7 bases align to TRBD1. The CDR3 loop spans 16 amino acids. Per the germline V gene, CDR1 is SGHKS and CDR2 is YYEKEE (reference sequence). The V and J ends lost 0 bases and 3 bases, in that order; junction bases with no gene match: 8. CDR3 region: CASSLDGGGAYTEAFF. Here the CDR3 DNA reads TGTGCCAGCAGCTTGGATGGAGGGGGCGCATACACTGAAGCTTTCTTT.

The chain has TRBV7-2 and TRBJ1-1; D is unresolved. The germline V and J ends were trimmed by 2 bases and 0 bases, with 4 bases remaining between them. Germline V lookup: CDR1 SGHTA, CDR2 FQGNSA. The CDR3 consists of 13 residues. In nucleotides, the CDR3 is TGTGCCAGCAGCTTACAGGTGAACACTGAAGCTTTCTTT. The encoded protein is CASSLQVNTEAFF.

The rearrangement links TRBV6-5 to TRBJ2-3; D remains ambiguous. Germline CDR1 is MNHEY and CDR2 is SVGAGI. V shed 2 bases and J shed 2 bases, with 11 bases lying between them. The CDR3 is 15 amino acids. CDR3 amino acids: CASSYKAETTDTQYF. The DNA of the CDR3 is TGTGCCAGCAGTTACAAAGCAGAAACCACAGATACGCAGTATTTT.

J is TRBJ2-2 and V is TRBV7-3; maybe TRBD2 (5 bases). V lost 3 bases and J 3 bases, leaving 8 bases between the germline ends. Germline CDR1 and CDR2: SGHTA and FQGTGA. The CDR3 has 14 residues. CDR3 protein: CASSLTTYTGELFF. The CDR3, as DNA: TGTGCCAGCAGCTTGACTACCTACACCGGGGAGCTGTTTTTT. The variable domain in full, with the rest retrieved from reference TRBV7-3 and TRBJ2-2, is GAGVSQTPSNKVTEKGKYVELRCDPISGHTALYWYRQSLGQGPEFLIYFQGTGAADDSGLPNDRFFAVRPEGSVSTLKIQRTERGDSAVYLCASSLTTYTGELFFGEGSRLTVL.

The rearrangement joins TRBV12-3 or TRBV12-4 to TRBJ2-5, with D possibly called TRBD1 or TRBD2 (5 bases each). There are 11 residues in the CDR3. With 10 bases removed from V and 1 base from J, the gap between germline ends came to 7 bases. The CDR3 sequence: CATGTQETQYF. CDR3 coding DNA: TGTGCCACCGGGACCCAAGAGACCCAGTACTTC.

The rearrangement uses TRBV19 and TRBJ1-4, with D maybe TRBD1 (5 bases). The CDR3 covers 17 residues. The V end lost 7 bases, the J end lost 0 bases, and 18 bases lay between the germline ends. Germline V gene sequence: CDR1 LNHDA, CDR2 SQIVND (reference sequence). The CDR3 sequence: CASIDRAGGATNEKLFF. The CDR3 DNA is TGTGCCAGTATAGACAGAGCGGGGGGGGCAACTAATGAAAAACTGTTTTTT.

This clone has only one observation. The chain combines TRBV11-3 with TRBJ1-2, with D perhaps matching TRBD1 (5 bases). Trimming left V 1 base short and J 8 bases short, with 11 bases between. CDR3 size: 13 residues. Germline values: CDR1 SGHNT, CDR2 YENEEA. The CDR3: CASSLGQIDGYTF. The CDR3 nucleotides read TGTGCCAGCAGCTTAGGACAGATCGACGGCTACACCTTC.

Concerning this clone: The junction does not match germline at one end; this may be a read error. The gene calls are TRBV24-1 and TRBJ2-3; D is unclear. The CDR3 has 14 residues. CDR1 and CDR2 from the germline V gene are KGHDR and SFDVKD. The DNA of the CDR3 is TGTGCCGCCAGTGATTCCACTCGCACAGATACGCAGTATTTT. It yields the protein CAASDSTRTDTQYF.

V gene TRBV28 combines with J gene TRBJ1-4; the D is unclear. This CDR3 comprises 13 residues. Per the germline V gene, CDR1 is MDHEN and CDR2 is SYDVKM. The V end was cut by 7 bases, the J end by 3 bases, with 9 bases between. The CDR3 DNA reads TGTGCCAGCACCCACCCAGCTAATGAAAAACTGTTTTTT. Its protein product is CASTHPANEKLFF.

This chain uses TRBV2 with TRBJ1-1, with D maybe TRBD1 (6 bases). This CDR3 is built from 15 residues. V lost 4 bases and J 2 bases, leaving 14 bases between the germline ends. Germline V lookup: CDR1 SNHLY, CDR2 FYNNEI. The CDR3, as DNA: TGTGCCAGCAGTGCCCAGGGGCGCCTAAACACTGAAGCTTTCTTT. It is translated as CASSAQGRLNTEAFF.

The V call is TRBV30, the J call TRBJ1-1; D is perhaps TRBD1 (5 bases). Per germline, CDR1 GTSNPN and CDR2 SVGIG (reference sequence). The V and J ends lost 7 bases and 6 bases respectively, with 15 bases between them. The CDR3 runs 12 residues. In nucleotides, the CDR3 is TGTGCCTTAATCTCAGGGAGAGCTGAAGCTTTCTTT. Translation gives CALISGRAEAFF.

The chain uses TRBV4-1 and TRBJ2-1, with TRBD1 matching 12 bases. Per the germline V gene, CDR1 is MGHRA and CDR2 is YSYEKL. The CDR3 is 16 residues long. V shed 0 bases, J shed 7 bases, and the junction held 4 bases outside the gene matches. The CDR3 DNA follows: TGCGCCAGCAGCCAAGATCCGGGACAGGGGGCGAATGAGCAGTTCTTC. It is translated as CASSQDPGQGANEQFF.

This clone was counted once. The chain couples TRBV30 to TRBJ2-7; D possibly matches TRBD1 or TRBD2 (6 bases each). Per the germline V gene, CDR1 is GTSNPN and CDR2 is SVGIG (reference sequence). The CDR3 length is 15 residues. Trimming shortened V by 3 bases and J by 0 bases, and 15 bases separated the two germline ends. This CDR3 reads CAWRRGRTSSYEQYF. CDR3 sequence (DNA): TGTGCCTGGAGACGGGGGCGGACCTCCTCCTACGAGCAGTACTTC.